These 2 T cell receptor beta chains were all obtained from the same sample, sequenced in a study of blood T cell repertoires in COVID-19. TCRdb's table, derived via immunoSEQ multiplex PCR, lists solely in-frame clones and lacks some. The sample records tens of thousands of clones, about 73% being singletons. Input material: peripheral blood. The origin of the receptors is a woman aged 45-60 years with active or convalescent COVID-19.

The chain uses TRBV28 and TRBJ2-7; no clear D. The V and J ends lost 6 bases and 2 bases respectively, with 11 bases between them. Germline values: CDR1 MDHEN, CDR2 SYDVKM. This CDR3 contains 13 residues. CDR3 bases: TGTGCCAGCAGCCCGAGGCCGACCTACGAGCAGTACTTC. This translates into CASSPRPTYEQYF.

This chain joins TRBV3-1 (or the pseudogene TRBV3-2) and TRBJ2-3, with TRBD2 matching 8 bases. CDR3 length: 13 residues. Germline CDR1 and CDR2: LGHDT and YNNKEL (reference sequence). The J segment lost 11 bases and the V segment lost 1 base, leaving 5 bases of the junction unmatched. CDR3 residues: CASSQGVAGLQYF. In DNA, the CDR3 is TGTGCCAGCAGCCAAGGGGTAGCGGGACTGCAGTATTTT.